This passage covers 23 T cell receptor beta chains from one sample sequenced in a study of T cell responses to AZD1222 COVID-19 vaccine. Assay used: immunoSEQ multiplex PCR; TCRdb lists only in-frame clones, some missing. The sample comprises some 150,000 clones, approximately 93% of which are singletons, and around 1% rests with the top ten. Sequencing used peripheral blood, obtained on day 0 of MenACWY control vaccination. These receptors were collected from an adult in good health.

V gene TRBV6-5 combines with J gene TRBJ1-1; 9 bases map to TRBD1. This CDR3 is 14 amino acids long. Per germline, CDR1 MNHEY and CDR2 SVGAGI. V lost 6 bases and J lost 7; bases outside the gene matches: 9. CDR3 nucleotide sequence: TGTGCCAGCAGCCGGGGACAGGGTGCGGGTGAAGCTTTCTTT. It codes for CASSRGQGAGEAFF.

The rearrangement links TRBV7-3 to TRBJ1-2; tentative D call: TRBD1 (5 bases). The CDR3 loop spans 13 amino acids. V was trimmed by 7 bases and J by 2 bases, leaving 11 bases between them. Germline lookup yields CDR1 SGHTA and CDR2 FQGTGA. The CDR3 is CASTPGPNYGYTF. The CDR3 nucleotides are TGTGCCAGCACCCCGGGGCCGAACTATGGCTACACCTTC.

The chain is built from TRBV18 and TRBJ2-1; 8 bases are shared with TRBD2. V trimming: 3 bases; J trimming: 6 bases; junction bases outside the gene matches: 10. CDR1 and CDR2 from the germline V gene are KGHSH and LQKENI. The CDR3 totals 16 residues. The CDR3 region is CASSPQSGRVGNEQFF. Written as DNA, the CDR3 is TGTGCCAGCTCACCTCAATCCGGGAGGGTGGGCAATGAGCAGTTCTTC.

The chain recombines TRBV5-1 with TRBJ1-6; the match to TRBD1 covers 7 bases. The CDR3 is 14 amino acids. Germline values: CDR1 SGHRS, CDR2 YFSETQ. Germline trimming cut 5 bases from V and 5 bases from J; bases unmatched to any gene: 4. The CDR3 bases are TGCGCCAGCAGAGGTCAGGGGGATAATTCACCCCTCCACTTT. Translating gives CASRGQGDNSPLHF.

This sequence joins TRBV6-2 or TRBV6-3 and TRBJ1-1; D is possibly TRBD1 (6 bases). The germline V and J ends were trimmed by 0 bases and 0 bases, with 8 bases remaining between them. The germline V gene has CDR1 MNHEY and CDR2 SVGEGT. The CDR3 is made up of 15 amino acids. For the CDR3, the DNA is TGTGCCAGCAGTTACTCGGGGGCCATGAACACTGAAGCTTTCTTT. Amino acids: CASSYSGAMNTEAFF.

V usage is TRBV4-3 and J usage is TRBJ1-2; the D is unclear. V lost 0 bases and J lost 4, with 9 bases in between. The CDR3 consists of 14 residues. Per germline, CDR1 LGHNA and CDR2 YSLEER. Written as DNA, the CDR3 is TGCGCCAGCAGCCAAGAAATAAACCTCTATGGCTACACCTTC. Amino acids: CASSQEINLYGYTF.

The V gene is TRBV19, the J gene TRBJ1-1, with a possible D match to TRBD1 (6 bases). The CDR3 is 14 amino acids. The V and J ends lost 4 bases and 4 bases respectively, with 13 bases between them. Germline-derived CDR1 and CDR2 are LNHDA and SQIVND (reference sequence). The CDR3, as DNA: TGTGCCAGTAGTAGTATGGGGGCGAGCACTGAAGCTTTCTTT. This gives the protein CASSSMGASTEAFF. The entire variable domain, with the rest obtained from reference TRBV19 and TRBJ1-1, is as follows: DGGITQSPKYLFRKEGQNVTLSCEQNLNHDAMYWYRQDPGQGLRLIYYSQIVNDFQKGDIAEGYSVSREKKESFPLTVTSAQKNPTAFYLCASSSMGASTEAFFGQGTRLTVV.

J is TRBJ2-5 and V is TRBV11-2; D possibly corresponds to TRBD1 (6 bases). Between the trimmed V and J ends, which lost 3 bases and 5 bases, there was a span of 16 bases. The germline V gene encodes CDR1 SGHAT and CDR2 FQNNGV. This CDR3 is 15 amino acids long. CDR3 amino acids: CASSFITGFLETQYF. CDR3 DNA sequence: TGTGCCAGCAGCTTCATTACAGGGTTTTTGGAGACCCAGTACTTC.

The rearrangement joins TRBV30 to TRBJ2-7; D may be TRBD1 or TRBD2 (6 bases each). The germline CDR1 and CDR2 sequences are GTSNPN and SVGIG (reference sequence). V dropped 4 bases and J dropped 4 bases, with 14 bases sitting between them. The CDR3 has 13 residues. CDR3 amino acids: CAWKGGELYEQYF. CDR3 DNA sequence: TGTGCCTGGAAGGGGGGCGAACTGTACGAGCAGTACTTC.

This sequence joins TRBV29-1 and TRBJ1-1, with 8 bases that match TRBD1. Per germline, CDR1 SQVTM and CDR2 ANQGSEA. V lost 2 bases, J lost 10 bases, and 15 bases stayed unmatched. CDR3 length: 15 amino acids. The CDR3 nucleotides are TGCAGCGTTGAATTGGCGTGGGACAGGACGTCCTCAGCTTTCTTT. Protein: CSVELAWDRTSSAFF.

Comment on this clone: Its ends do not fully match the called genes, so a read error is possible. The chain recombines TRBV6-5 with TRBJ2-5; the D gene is possibly TRBD1 (6 bases). Germline CDR1 is MNHEY and CDR2 is SVGAGI. This CDR3 has 13 residues. CDR3 sequence (DNA): TGTGCCAGCAGTGACTCAGGGGTCGGGACCCAGTACTTC. The encoded protein is CASSDSGVGTQYF.

The chain joins TRBV2 to TRBJ1-1; a possible D gene is TRBD1 (5 bases). This CDR3 spans 14 amino acids. Trimming cost V 3 bases and J 10 bases, with 18 bases left between them. The germline CDR1 and CDR2 sequences are SNHLY and FYNNEI. This chain's CDR3 is CASSDGALLDPAFF. Here the CDR3 DNA reads TGTGCCAGCAGTGACGGGGCCCTGCTTGACCCAGCTTTCTTT.

The genes are TRBV3-1 (or the pseudogene TRBV3-2) and TRBJ1-2, with TRBD1 matching 7 bases. The germline V gene encodes CDR1 LGHDT and CDR2 YNNKEL (reference sequence). There are 14 residues in the CDR3. The J segment lost 7 bases and the V segment lost 3 bases, leaving 8 bases of the junction unmatched. The CDR3 reads CASSQSPAGGGYTF. CDR3 DNA sequence: TGTGCCAGCAGCCAGTCCCCCGCAGGGGGTGGCTACACCTTC.

V is TRBV2 and J is TRBJ2-7, with D possibly matching TRBD2 (5 bases). The CDR3 is made up of 13 amino acids. Germline V gene data show CDR1 as SNHLY and CDR2 as FYNNEI. Trimming removed 7 bases from V and 0 bases from J, with 10 bases in between. DNA for the CDR3: TGTGCCAGCATCGGAGGTAGCTCCTACGAGCAGTACTTC. It translates to CASIGGSSYEQYF. Full variable domain (missing parts from reference TRBV2 and TRBJ2-7): EPEVTQTPSHQVTQMGQEVILRCVPISNHLYFYWYRQILGQKVEFLVSFYNNEISEKSEIFDDQFSVERPDGSNFTLKIRSTKLEDSAMYFCASIGGSSYEQYFGPGTRLTVT.

J is TRBJ2-2 and V is TRBV6-1; D uncertain. The CDR3 runs 14 residues. In germline, CDR1 is MNHNS, CDR2 SASEGT. V was clipped by 2 bases and J by 8 bases, with 12 bases between them. The CDR3 sequence is CASSEQSRAGELFF. Here the CDR3 DNA reads TGTGCCAGCAGTGAACAGTCTCGTGCTGGGGAGCTGTTTTTT.

V is TRBV7-2 and J is TRBJ1-1; D remains ambiguous. The CDR3 length is 14 residues. Germline V lookup: CDR1 SGHTA, CDR2 FQGNSA. V lost 1 base, J lost 14 bases, and 20 bases lay in between. The DNA for the CDR3 is TGTGCCAGCAGCTTAGATCCGGCGGCAGCGGTGGGATTCTTT. Protein: CASSLDPAAAVGFF.

The genes are TRBV25-1 and TRBJ2-3; TRBD1 aligns across 9 bases. The V segment lost 0 bases and the J segment 4 bases; nucleotides outside the gene matches: 8. Germline V lookup: CDR1 MGHDK, CDR2 SYGVNS. The CDR3 contains 17 residues. The CDR3 is CASSEYIGQGKSDTQYF. CDR3 DNA sequence: TGTGCCAGCAGTGAATATATCGGACAGGGGAAATCAGATACGCAGTATTTT.

The genes are TRBV24-1 and TRBJ1-5; D is unclear. V shed 4 bases and J shed 0 bases, with 6 bases lying between them. CDR1 KGHDR and CDR2 SFDVKD come from the germline V gene. The CDR3 loop spans 14 amino acids. The CDR3 loop is CATSDRNSNQPQHF. CDR3 DNA sequence: TGTGCCACCAGTGACCGAAATAGCAATCAGCCCCAGCATTTT.

The chain is built from TRBV4-1 and TRBJ1-5; TRBD1 might be the D (6 bases). Trimming left V 0 bases short and J 7 bases short, with 13 bases between. The V gene's germline CDR1 is MGHRA and CDR2 YSYEKL. The CDR3 totals 15 residues. The CDR3 bases are TGCGCCAGCAGCCAAGACCCAGGGGAATCCCAGCCCCAGCATTTT. Protein product: CASSQDPGESQPQHF.

The chain has TRBV19 and TRBJ1-2; D is uncertain. CDR1 and CDR2 (germline): LNHDA, SQIVND (reference sequence). Trimming removed 7 bases from V and 0 bases from J, with 27 bases in between. CDR3 length equals 19 residues. CDR3 residues: CASIPSAVPFSFPNYGYTF. The CDR3 bases are TGTGCCAGTATTCCCTCAGCTGTCCCCTTCTCCTTTCCTAACTATGGCTACACCTTC.

This chain connects TRBV3-1 (or the pseudogene TRBV3-2) to TRBJ2-2; D remains unclear. V gave up 4 bases and J gave up 4 bases, with 13 bases separating them. This CDR3 has 15 amino acids. Germline V gene sequence: CDR1 LGHDT, CDR2 YNNKEL (reference sequence). The CDR3 here is CASSRRRLGTGELFF. The CDR3 DNA reads TGTGCCAGCAGCCGACGGCGGCTCGGCACCGGGGAGCTGTTTTTT.

This clone showed up just a few times. The rearrangement links TRBV27 to TRBJ1-5; 9 nucleotides align to TRBD1. The CDR3 sequence is 18 residues long. The germline V gene has CDR1 MNHEY and CDR2 SMNVEV (reference sequence). Trimming cost V 5 bases and J 0 bases; bases outside gene matches: 11. The CDR3 DNA is TGTGCCAGCAGTGCAGCCGGGACAGGGAGATATAGCAATCAGCCCCAGCATTTT. Amino acids: CASSAAGTGRYSNQPQHF.

This chain connects TRBV6-5 to TRBJ1-5, with 7 bases aligning to TRBD1. Germline CDR1 reads MNHEY; CDR2 reads SVGAGI. The CDR3 extends over 13 amino acids. V was pared by 8 bases and J by 6 bases, with 7 bases of the junction left unmatched. CDR3 region: CASAQGGSQPQHF. The CDR3, as DNA: TGTGCCAGCGCTCAGGGGGGCAGTCAGCCCCAGCATTTT.